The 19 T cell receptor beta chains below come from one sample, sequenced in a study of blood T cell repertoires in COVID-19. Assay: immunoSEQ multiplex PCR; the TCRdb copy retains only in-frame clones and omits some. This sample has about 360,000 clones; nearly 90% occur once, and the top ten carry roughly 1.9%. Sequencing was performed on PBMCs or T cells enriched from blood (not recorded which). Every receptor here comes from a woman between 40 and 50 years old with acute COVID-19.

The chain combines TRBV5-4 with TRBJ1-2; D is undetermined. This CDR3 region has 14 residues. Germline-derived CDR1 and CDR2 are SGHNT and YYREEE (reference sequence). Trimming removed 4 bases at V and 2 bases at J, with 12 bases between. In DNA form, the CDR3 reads TGTGCCAGCAGCCCCCGGGTTACCAACTATGGCTACACCTTC. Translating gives CASSPRVTNYGYTF. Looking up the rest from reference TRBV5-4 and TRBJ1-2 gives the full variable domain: ETGVTQSPTHLIKTRGQQVTLRCSSQSGHNTVSWYQQALGQGPQFIFQYYREEENGRGNFPPRFSGLQFPNYSSELNVNALELDDSALYLCASSPRVTNYGYTFGSGTRLTVV.

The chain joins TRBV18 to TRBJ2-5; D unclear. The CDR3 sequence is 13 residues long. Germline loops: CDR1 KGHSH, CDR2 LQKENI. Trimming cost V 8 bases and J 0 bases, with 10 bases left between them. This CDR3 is CASADGYQETQYF. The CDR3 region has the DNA TGTGCCAGCGCCGACGGGTACCAAGAGACCCAGTACTTC.

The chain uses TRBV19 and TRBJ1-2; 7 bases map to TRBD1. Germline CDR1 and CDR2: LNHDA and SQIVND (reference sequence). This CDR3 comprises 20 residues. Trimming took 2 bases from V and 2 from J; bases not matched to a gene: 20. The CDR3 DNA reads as TGTGCCAGTAGTATAAGGGTCTGGGGACAGACGGCCTCCCCCAACTATGGCTACACCTTC. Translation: CASSIRVWGQTASPNYGYTF.

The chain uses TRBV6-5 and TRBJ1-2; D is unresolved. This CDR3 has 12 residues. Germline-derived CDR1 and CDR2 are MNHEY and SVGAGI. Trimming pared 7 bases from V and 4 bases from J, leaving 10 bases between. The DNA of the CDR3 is TGTGCCAGCACCCCCCTTCTCTATGGCTACACCTTC. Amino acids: CASTPLLYGYTF.

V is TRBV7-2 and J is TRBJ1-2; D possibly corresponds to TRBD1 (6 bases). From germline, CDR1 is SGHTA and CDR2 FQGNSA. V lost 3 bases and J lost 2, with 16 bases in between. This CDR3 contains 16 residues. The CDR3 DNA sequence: TGTGCCAGCAGCTTTACAGGGTTCGTCCGAAACTATGGCTACACCTTC. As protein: CASSFTGFVRNYGYTF.

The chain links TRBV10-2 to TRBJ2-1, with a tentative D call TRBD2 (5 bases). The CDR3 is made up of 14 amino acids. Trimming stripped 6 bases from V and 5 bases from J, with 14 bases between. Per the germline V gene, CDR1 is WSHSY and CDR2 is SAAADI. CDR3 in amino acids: CASRTGNYHNEQFF. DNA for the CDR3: TGCGCCAGCAGAACCGGGAACTACCACAATGAGCAGTTCTTC.

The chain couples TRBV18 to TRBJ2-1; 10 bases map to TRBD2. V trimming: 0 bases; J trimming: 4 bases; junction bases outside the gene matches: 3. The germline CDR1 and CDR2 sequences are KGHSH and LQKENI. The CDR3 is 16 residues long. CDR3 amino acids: CASSPPEAGGYNEQFF. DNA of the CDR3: TGTGCCAGCTCACCACCGGAAGCGGGGGGGTACAATGAGCAGTTCTTC.

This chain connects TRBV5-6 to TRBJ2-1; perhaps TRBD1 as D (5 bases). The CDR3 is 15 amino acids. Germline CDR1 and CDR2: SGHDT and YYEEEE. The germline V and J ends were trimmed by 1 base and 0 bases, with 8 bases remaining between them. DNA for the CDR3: TGTGCCAGCAGCTTGAGGGGCCGCTCCTACAATGAGCAGTTCTTC. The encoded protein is CASSLRGRSYNEQFF.

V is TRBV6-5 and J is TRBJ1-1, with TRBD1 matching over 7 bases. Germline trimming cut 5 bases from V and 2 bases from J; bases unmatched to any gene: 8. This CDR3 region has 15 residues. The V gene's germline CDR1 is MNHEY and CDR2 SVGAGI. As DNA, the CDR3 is TGTGCCAGCAGTCGCGCCAGGGGGGTCAACACTGAAGCTTTCTTT. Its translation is CASSRARGVNTEAFF.

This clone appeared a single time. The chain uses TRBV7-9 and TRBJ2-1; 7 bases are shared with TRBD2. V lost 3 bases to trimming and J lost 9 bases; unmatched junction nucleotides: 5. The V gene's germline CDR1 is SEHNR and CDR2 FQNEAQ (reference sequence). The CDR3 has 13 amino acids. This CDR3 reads CASSFGGTGEQFF. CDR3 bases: TGTGCCAGCAGCTTCGGGGGGACTGGTGAGCAGTTCTTC.

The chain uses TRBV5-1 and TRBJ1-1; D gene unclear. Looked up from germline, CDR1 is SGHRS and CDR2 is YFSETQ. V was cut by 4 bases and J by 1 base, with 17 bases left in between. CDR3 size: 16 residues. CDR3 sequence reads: CASSLNIGVANTEAFF. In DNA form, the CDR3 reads TGCGCCAGCAGCCTCAACATCGGGGTGGCGAACACTGAAGCTTTCTTT.

CDR3 protein: CASSKEIGRVKTGELFF. CDR3 sequence (DNA): TGTGCCAGCAGCAAAGAGATAGGCAGGGTGAAAACCGGGGAGCTGTTTTTT. The genes are TRBV21-1 and TRBJ2-2; TRBD1 reflects the table's D call only, with no check against the DNA. TRBV21-1 is tagged as a pseudogene. The CDR3 has 17 residues.

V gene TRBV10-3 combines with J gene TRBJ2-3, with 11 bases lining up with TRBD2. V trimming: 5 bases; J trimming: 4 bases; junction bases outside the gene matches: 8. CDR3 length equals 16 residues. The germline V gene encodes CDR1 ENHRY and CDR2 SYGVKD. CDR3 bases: TGTGCCATCAGTTCGACCCTAGCGGGGGGACCAGATACGCAGTATTTT. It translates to CAISSTLAGGPDTQYF.

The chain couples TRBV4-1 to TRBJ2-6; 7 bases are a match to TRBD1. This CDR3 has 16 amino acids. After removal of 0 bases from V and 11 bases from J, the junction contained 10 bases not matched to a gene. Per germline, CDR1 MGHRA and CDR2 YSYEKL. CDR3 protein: CASSQDLQGRPDVLTF. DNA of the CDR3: TGCGCCAGCAGCCAAGATCTACAGGGGCGGCCGGACGTCCTGACTTTC.

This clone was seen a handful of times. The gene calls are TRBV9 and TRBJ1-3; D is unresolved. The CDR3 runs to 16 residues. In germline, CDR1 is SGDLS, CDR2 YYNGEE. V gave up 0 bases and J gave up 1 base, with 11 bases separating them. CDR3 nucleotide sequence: TGTGCCAGCAGCGTAGCCCCCCGGGTGTCTGGAAACACCATATATTTT. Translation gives CASSVAPRVSGNTIYF.

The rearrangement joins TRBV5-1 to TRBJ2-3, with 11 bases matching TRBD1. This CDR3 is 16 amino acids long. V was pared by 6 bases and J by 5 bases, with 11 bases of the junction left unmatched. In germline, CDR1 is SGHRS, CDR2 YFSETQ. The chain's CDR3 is CASTVIPGTGGDTQYF. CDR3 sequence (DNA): TGCGCCAGCACCGTTATTCCCGGGACAGGGGGAGATACGCAGTATTTT.

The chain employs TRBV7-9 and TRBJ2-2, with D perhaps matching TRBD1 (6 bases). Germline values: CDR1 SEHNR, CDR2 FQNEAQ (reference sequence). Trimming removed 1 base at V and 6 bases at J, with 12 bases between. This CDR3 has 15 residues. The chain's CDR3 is CASSLDSDRPGELFF. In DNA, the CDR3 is TGTGCCAGCAGCTTAGACTCCGACAGGCCCGGGGAGCTGTTTTTT. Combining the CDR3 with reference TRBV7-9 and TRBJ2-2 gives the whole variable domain DTGVSQNPRHKITKRGQNVTFRCDPISEHNRLYWYRQTLGQGPEFLTYFQNEAQLEKSRLLSDRFSAERPKGSFSTLEIQRTEQGDSAMYLCASSLDSDRPGELFFGEGSRLTVL.

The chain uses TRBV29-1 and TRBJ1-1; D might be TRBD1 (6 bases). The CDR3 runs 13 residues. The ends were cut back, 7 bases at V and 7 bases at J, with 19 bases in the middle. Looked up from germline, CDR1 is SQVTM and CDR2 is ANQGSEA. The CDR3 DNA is TGCAGCGGTGCTGAGGTCAGGGGCAGTGAAGCTTTCTTT. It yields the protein CSGAEVRGSEAFF.

The CDR3 DNA reads as TGTGCCTGGAGTGCCACAGGGGGGGCTTCCGAAAAACTGTTTTTT. Translated: CAWSATGGASEKLFF. The gene calls are TRBV30 and TRBJ1-4, with 8 nucleotides matching TRBD1. Germline values: CDR1 GTSNPN, CDR2 SVGIG (reference sequence). The CDR3 runs 15 residues. Trimming removed 1 base from V and 8 bases from J; junction bases left unmatched: 9.